This TCR beta chain was captured by sequencing in a study of metastatic and nonmetastatic thyroid tumors. Across the whole study: Repertoire data that came from the blood and tumor or nodule tissue of malignant and benign thyroid patients were compared. The study, taken as a whole, reports: It was reported that TCR beta diversity was significantly higher in malignant thyroid tumors than benign nodules, in blood and tumor.

Per the original methods: A classifier of distant metastasis in papillary thyroid cancer was built from CDR3 differences (across clinicopathological groups). TCRdb reanalyzed the PCR reads via MiXCR. The V and J calls follow TCRdb's processing rather than the paper's. The sample includes approximately 25,000 clones, around 28% of them seen just once. About this clone: What it binds is not known.

No treatment had been given to any patient before thyroid surgery. Looked up from germline, CDR1 is SGHRS and CDR2 is YFSETQ. V trimming: 2 bases; J trimming: 7 bases; junction bases outside the gene matches: 12. The CDR3 consists of 16 residues. The V gene is TRBV5-1, the J gene TRBJ1-2, with 9 bases fitting TRBD1. The clonotype originates from a male donor with papillary thyroid cancer or a benign thyroid nodule (not recorded which). Some clones in this sample may be carry-over from other donors' samples. The sequenced material came from blood. The CDR3 here is CASSFFGTGSRSGYTF. DNA for the CDR3: TGCGCCAGCAGCTTCTTCGGGACAGGGAGCCGGAGTGGCTACACCTTC.